Shown below are 16 T cell receptor beta chains from a single sample sequenced in a study of identifying expanded T cells in peripheral blood. Data came from immunoSEQ multiplex PCR; TCRdb stores just in-frame clones and leaves some out. The sample lists 84,000 or so clones, over 85% occurring once. What was sequenced was blood. Every receptor here comes from a person aged 18 to 70 in good health.

This clone appeared a single time. The chain employs TRBV7-9 and TRBJ2-3; 8 bases are a match to TRBD2. With 4 bases clipped from V and 4 bases from J, the junction kept 19 bases outside the gene matches. Germline assignment: CDR1 SEHNR and CDR2 FQNEAQ (reference sequence). The CDR3 contains 19 residues. The CDR3 sequence is CASSSQGSGGYRSPDTQYF. DNA of the CDR3: TGTGCCAGCAGCTCCCAAGGGAGCGGGGGTTACAGATCTCCAGATACGCAGTATTTT.

The chain employs TRBV5-1 and TRBJ1-1; a possible D gene is TRBD1 (5 bases). The CDR3 has 13 amino acids. Per the germline V gene, CDR1 is SGHRS and CDR2 is YFSETQ. The V end lost 3 bases, the J end lost 4 bases, and 10 bases lay between the germline ends. As DNA, the CDR3 is TGCGCCAGCAGCTCGACAGTGGTCACTGAAGCTTTCTTT. Translation: CASSSTVVTEAFF.

CDR3 in DNA: TGCGCCAGCAGCTTGACTGTCCTGAGCTCCTATAATTCACCCCTCCACTTT. Translated: CASSLTVLSSYNSPLHF. The V and J genes are TRBV4-1 and TRBJ1-6; D remains ambiguous. CDR3 length: 17 amino acids. In germline, CDR1 is MGHRA, CDR2 YSYEKL. With 5 bases removed from V and 0 bases from J, the gap between germline ends came to 14 bases.

The J gene is TRBJ2-2, the V gene TRBV7-3; D perhaps matches TRBD2 (6 bases). In germline, CDR1 is SGHTA, CDR2 FQGTGA. The CDR3 has 16 amino acids. V was shortened by 5 bases and J by 4 bases, with 17 bases between the two germline ends. CDR3 nucleotide sequence: TGTGCCAGCAGCCCCCAACCGACTAGTGCCACCGGGGAGCTGTTTTTT. Protein sequence: CASSPQPTSATGELFF.

V and J are TRBV4-3 and TRBJ1-2; D is uncertain. Trimming removed 0 bases at V and 8 bases at J, with 22 bases between. Germline loops: CDR1 LGHNA, CDR2 YSLEER. The CDR3 loop spans 17 amino acids. CDR3 sequence (DNA): TGCGCCAGCAGCCAAGATTGGAGCAAGGCTGCCTTATGGGGCTACACCTTC. Translated: CASSQDWSKAALWGYTF.

The J gene is TRBJ2-5, the V gene TRBV9; TRBD2 might be the D (6 bases). The CDR3 has 16 residues. V shed 1 base and J shed 2 bases, with 15 bases lying between them. Germline V gene lookup returns CDR1 SGDLS and CDR2 YYNGEE. The CDR3 loop reads CASSVSLAETQETQYF. The CDR3 DNA is TGTGCCAGCAGCGTAAGTTTAGCGGAGACACAAGAGACCCAGTACTTC. Using reference TRBV9 and TRBJ2-5 for the parts outside the CDR3, the full variable domain is DSGVTQTPKHLITATGQRVTLRCSPRSGDLSVYWYQQSLDQGLQFLIQYYNGEERAKGNILERFSAQQFPDLHSELNLSSLELGDSALYFCASSVSLAETQETQYFGPGTRLLVL.

This clone has just one count. This chain joins TRBV7-9 and TRBJ1-1; possibly TRBD1 for D (6 bases). The CDR3 covers 16 residues. CDR1 is SEHNR, CDR2 FQNEAQ, per germline (reference sequence). V lost 4 bases, J lost 1 base, and 16 bases lay in between. The CDR3 protein is CASSSSRRGGNTEAFF. The CDR3 nucleotides are TGTGCCAGCAGCTCCTCAAGGAGAGGGGGGAACACTGAAGCTTTCTTT.

The V call is TRBV4-3, the J call TRBJ2-2, with TRBD1 identical over 9 bases. This CDR3 has 18 residues. The germline gives CDR1 LGHNA, CDR2 YSLEER. J was trimmed by 3 bases and V by 4 bases; bases with no gene match: 12. CDR3 amino acids: CASSPHFRDRVDTGELFF. In DNA, the CDR3 is TGCGCCAGCAGCCCGCACTTCCGGGACAGGGTGGACACCGGGGAGCTGTTTTTT.

The V gene is TRBV5-4, the J gene TRBJ2-1; TRBD1 agrees at 7 bases. Germline V gene lookup returns CDR1 SGHNT and CDR2 YYREEE (reference sequence). The CDR3 consists of 15 residues. The V and J ends lost 4 bases and 4 bases, in that order; junction bases with no gene match: 8. CDR3 residues: CASSTDRSVYNEQFF. The CDR3 bases are TGTGCCAGCAGCACGGACAGGAGTGTTTACAATGAGCAGTTCTTC.

The genes are TRBV18 and TRBJ2-1, with D possibly TRBD1 on 5 matching bases. The CDR3 length is 13 residues. The V end was cut by 3 bases, the J end by 5 bases, with 8 bases between. From germline, CDR1 is KGHSH and CDR2 LQKENI. Written as DNA, the CDR3 is TGTGCCAGCTCACCCCTCAGGGACAATGAGCAGTTCTTC. Translating it yields CASSPLRDNEQFF. Looking up the rest from reference TRBV18 and TRBJ2-1 gives the full variable domain: NAGVMQNPRHLVRRRGQEARLRCSPMKGHSHVYWYRQLPEEGLKFMVYLQKENIIDESGMPKERFSAEFPKEGPSILRIQQVVRGDSAAYFCASSPLRDNEQFFGPGTRLTVL.

This clone has a single count. The chain joins TRBV25-1 to TRBJ2-1, with TRBD2 as a possible D gene (5 bases). The germline CDR1 and CDR2 sequences are MGHDK and SYGVNS. V gave up 2 bases and J gave up 6 bases, with 14 bases separating them. The CDR3 runs to 15 residues. The CDR3 nucleotides read TGTGCCAGCAGTGAACTCCGCCCGGGAATCAATGAGCAGTTCTTC. Translated, it gives CASSELRPGINEQFF.

V usage is TRBV11-2 and J usage is TRBJ2-5; D may correspond to TRBD1 or TRBD2 (5 bases each). The CDR3 has 16 residues. V was trimmed by 4 bases and J by 5 bases, leaving 20 bases between them. Germline-derived CDR1 and CDR2 are SGHAT and FQNNGV. Written as DNA, the CDR3 is TGTGCCAGCAGCTCTCCCCCGGGACGGATGCCGGAGACCCAGTACTTC. Residues: CASSSPPGRMPETQYF.

This clone occurred once. The chain recombines TRBV12-5 with TRBJ1-1; unclear D gene. Trimming removed 0 bases from V and 8 bases from J, with 4 bases in between. The CDR3 consists of 11 residues. Germline lookup yields CDR1 LGHNT and CDR2 FRNRAP. CDR3 loop: CASGLVNEAFF. DNA of the CDR3: TGTGCTAGTGGTTTGGTAAACGAAGCTTTCTTT.

V and J are TRBV9 and TRBJ1-2, with D tentatively TRBD1 (5 bases). V lost 0 bases, J lost 4 bases, and 16 bases lay in between. The CDR3 has 16 amino acids. Germline CDR1 SGDLS, CDR2 YYNGEE. CDR3 sequence: CASSVGAGGRSYGYTF. The CDR3 nucleotides are TGTGCCAGCAGCGTAGGGGCCGGGGGGAGGTCCTATGGCTACACCTTC.

About this clone: In the same sample, other DNA sequences code for this CDR3. The V gene is TRBV9, the J gene TRBJ1-3, with D tentatively TRBD1 (6 bases). This CDR3 is 15 amino acids long. Germline CDR1 is SGDLS and CDR2 is YYNGEE. Between the trimmed V and J ends, which lost 3 bases and 0 bases, there was a span of 10 bases. The CDR3 nucleotides read TGTGCCAGCAGCGCGACAGGAAACTCTGGAAACACCATATATTTT. Translating it yields CASSATGNSGNTIYF.

This rearrangement joins TRBV18 to TRBJ2-2; D perhaps matches TRBD1 (6 bases). Per the germline V gene, CDR1 is KGHSH and CDR2 is LQKENI. V lost 2 bases and J lost 0, with 10 bases in between. The CDR3 is 16 amino acids. Here the CDR3 DNA reads TGTGCCAGCTCACCAACCGGGACAACGAACACCGGGGAGCTGTTTTTT. Residues: CASSPTGTTNTGELFF. Full variable domain (rest looked up from reference TRBV18 and TRBJ2-2): NAGVMQNPRHLVRRRGQEARLRCSPMKGHSHVYWYRQLPEEGLKFMVYLQKENIIDESGMPKERFSAEFPKEGPSILRIQQVVRGDSAAYFCASSPTGTTNTGELFFGEGSRLTVL.